Included here is one TCR beta chain sequence, with context. Its target is unknown. V shed 2 bases and J 7 bases; nucleotides not matched to a gene: 10. CDR1 is SGHTA and CDR2 is FQGNSA in the germline V gene. This CDR3 has 16 residues. The data originate from a study of cytomegalovirus exposure and HLA in healthy donors. Everyone who donated was a healthy bone marrow donor. General observations from the study: A later examination showed that TCR association rates differed by HLA locus, with DRB1 most and HLA-C fewest. A few V segments could not be told apart, such as TRBV6-2 and TRBV6-3, and were left out.

The study ran its PCR with 60 Vbeta and 13 Jbeta primers. Per the authors' pipeline: In a later analysis, the count reached tens of millions of unique TCR beta chains, with roughly 9.9 million shared. Clones were read by immunoSEQ multiplex PCR, and TCRdb kept only the in-frame ones, dropping some. That table gives V, J and clone size, and the DNA gave D and trimming. The table includes approximately 170,000 clones, around 73% detected once. The TCR was taken from a woman aged 18-29 years in good health and CMV-seropositive. The chain has TRBV7-2 and TRBJ2-1; 8 bases map to TRBD2. What was sequenced was PBMCs. The CDR3 nucleotides read TGTGCCAGCAGCTTAAACGGGGGGGGCAACTGGAATGAGCAGTTCTTC. Protein: CASSLNGGGNWNEQFF.